This T cell receptor beta chain was profiled in a study of T cells in Graves' hyperthyroidism and ophthalmopathy. The CDR3 is 14 residues long. The V gene end was trimmed by 7 bases and the J gene end by 1 base; junction bases not matched to a gene: 5. The germline V gene has CDR1 SEHNR and CDR2 FQNEAQ (reference sequence). Patients were excluded because of uncontrolled infection, other autoimmune disease, pregnancy or lactation. Source material for PBMCs was 10 ml fresh peripheral blood. Comments on this clonotype: Its antigen remains unidentified.

Study-level results: A model of 13 V-J features distinguished ophthalmopathy from stable hyperthyroidism. Most clonotypes expanded in thyroid above 0.001 were likewise present in blood.

RNA transcripts provided the source from which TCR beta CDR3 regions were amplified. Carried out on the TCR CDR3, a first-round RT-PCR used the HTBI primer set. Each CDR3 protein gets one entry after TCRdb re-called the multiplex PCR reads with MiXCR. The repertoire holds under 550,000 distinct CDR3 sequences, with just under 20% as singletons. Sequencing input: blood. The receptor comes from a middle-aged man with Graves' ophthalmopathy. The chain is built from TRBV7-9 and TRBJ2-7; 9 nucleotides line up with TRBD1. CDR3 region: CASTTGGLSYEQYF. The CDR3 nucleotides read TGTGCCAGCACTACAGGGGGCCTATCCTACGAGCAGTACTTC.